This T cell receptor (beta chain) was profiled in a study of cytomegalovirus exposure and HLA in healthy donors. Turning to this clone: What it binds is not known.

Amplification used 60 Vbeta primers and 13 Jbeta primers. Profiling relied on immunoSEQ multiplex PCR, and the TCRdb table lists in-frame clones only, not all of them. This table has almost 65,000 clones, roughly 73% appearing once. V dropped 6 bases and J dropped 4; count of bases not matched to a gene: 8. CDR3 size: 15 residues. The germline gives CDR1 LGHNA, CDR2 YNFKEQ. Study-level points and caveats: Analysis was carried out at a later point, and it linked a missense DCLRE1C variant to TCR beta V- and J-gene trimming. Previous analysis showed most TCR beta V segments were productive about 87% or about 30% of the time.

Sequenced input: PBMCs. The genes are TRBV4-2 and TRBJ2-3; 9 nucleotides align to TRBD1. This clonotype was obtained from a male donor in good health and CMV-seropositive. The CDR3 DNA follows: TGTGCCAGCAGAGGGCCGGGACAGGGACCAGATACGCAGTATTTT. Amino acid sequence: CASRGPGQGPDTQYF.